The rows below give T cell receptor beta chains drawn from one sample of a study of a mutant IDH1 vaccine in newly diagnosed glioma. The data were produced by immunoSEQ multiplex PCR, yet TCRdb's version contains in-frame clones alone and is incomplete. The sample has approximately 88,000 clones; around four fifths are singletons. The input for sequencing was PBMCs, taken from a glioma patient treated with radiotherapy, temozolomide or both. The receptors were sampled from a man aged 40-55 years with glioma. The CDR3 runs from the conserved cysteine through the conserved F or W. The D gene is left open where the match is weak. Clone size is not always given. Where it is, it says once, few, many or a class for expanded clones.

j_call clone_size v_call d_call cdr3_nt cdr3_aa
TRBJ1-1 . TRBV6-1 TRBD1 TGTGCCAGCAGTGAAGTGGGGACAGGGGGCAGAGCTTTCTTT CASSEVGTGGRAFF
TRBJ2-3 . TRBV15 . TGTGCCACCAGCAGATCGCCTAGCACAGATACGCAGTATTTT CATSRSPSTDTQYF
TRBJ2-2 . TRBV7-8 . TGTGCCAGCAGCTACAAGAAGGGTACCGGGGAGCTGTTTTTT CASSYKKGTGELFF
TRBJ1-2 . TRBV6-6 TRBD1 TGTGCCAGCAGCCGGGACAGCAACTATGGCTACACCTTC CASSRDSNYGYTF
TRBJ2-5 . TRBV10-3 TRBD1 TGTGCCATCAGTAAAGAAACAGGGGGTGGAGAGACCCAGTACTTC CAISKETGGGETQYF
TRBJ2-3 . TRBV28 . TGTGCCAGCAGTTCCCCCGGCCGCACAGATACGCAGTATTTT CASSSPGRTDTQYF
TRBJ2-1 . TRBV7-6 TRBD2 TGTGCCAGCAGCGCAGGGACTAGCAGAGGCAATGAGCAGTTCTTC CASSAGTSRGNEQFF
TRBJ1-5 . TRBV6-5 . TGTGCCAGCAGTTACTCTGCAGGGGCCGGTCAGCCCCAGCATTTT CASSYSAGAGQPQHF
TRBJ2-3 . TRBV28 TRBD2 TGTGCCAGCAGCGAATTGGGACTAGCGGGAGGTGGCGCAGATACGCAGTATTTT CASSELGLAGGGADTQYF
TRBJ2-1 . TRBV6-5 . TGTGCCAGCAGTTACTCGAGATACAATGAGCAGTTCTTC CASSYSRYNEQFF
TRBJ1-2 many TRBV18 TRBD1 TGTGCCAGCTCATACGGGACAGGGTATTATGGCTACACCTTC CASSYGTGYYGYTF
TRBJ1-2 . TRBV29-1 . TGCAGCGTTGACTGGGATGGCTACACCTTC CSVDWDGYTF
TRBJ2-2 . TRBV6-9 TRBD2 TGTGCCAGCAGTCCTAGCGGGGGGCACACCGGGGAGCTGTTTTTT CASSPSGGHTGELFF
TRBJ1-5 few TRBV30 . TGTGCCTGGAGTAATGCTGGTCAGCCCCAGCATTTT CAWSNAGQPQHF
TRBJ2-5 few TRBV6-1 . TGTGCCAGCAGTGAAGCAGGCCCGACTCAAGAGACCCAGTACTTC CASSEAGPTQETQYF
TRBJ2-7 . TRBV10-3 . TGTGCCATCAGTGAAGACTACGAGCAGTACTTC CAISEDYEQYF
TRBJ2-7 . TRBV7-2 . TGTGCCAGCAGCTTAGTGTGGGACGCCTCCTACGAGCAGTACTTC CASSLVWDASYEQYF
TRBJ1-2 . TRBV5-6 TRBD1 TGTGCCAGCAGCTTGGCAGCAGGGGGCGGCTACACCTTC CASSLAAGGGYTF
TRBJ1-4 . TRBV5-5 . TGTGCCAGCGGTCCTTTAAAGGGCTCCAATAATGAAAAACTGTTTTTT CASGPLKGSNNEKLFF
TRBJ2-3 . TRBV5-4 . TGTGCCAGCAGCAAGCACCGGGGCGACAGATACACAGATACGCAGTATTTT CASSKHRGDRYTDTQYF
TRBJ2-7 . TRBV28 . TGTGCCAGCACTTCGCAGGGTTTAGGGTTGGGGAATTCCTACGAGCAGTACTTC CASTSQGLGLGNSYEQYF
TRBJ1-5 . TRBV27 TRBD1 TGTGCCAGCAGTCCGACAGGGTATGGGAGCAATCAGCCCCAGCATTTT CASSPTGYGSNQPQHF
TRBJ1-2 . TRBV4-3 . TGCGCCAGCAGCCAAGATCCGCGGTTAGATGGCTACACCTTC CASSQDPRLDGYTF
TRBJ2-3 . TRBV19 . TGTGCCAGTAGTCCTGGGGCAGGGTCGAGCCACAAAGATACGCAGTATTTT CASSPGAGSSHKDTQYF
TRBJ2-1 once TRBV11-3 . TGTGCCAGCAGCTTTGTGAGCGGCCCAGTTAATGAGCAGTTCTTC CASSFVSGPVNEQFF
TRBJ2-3 few TRBV28 TRBD1 TGTGCCAGCAGGAGAGAGGGGGCGCCAGGTACGCAGTATTTT CASRREGAPGTQYF
TRBJ1-1 . TRBV11-2 . TGTGCCAGCAGCTTAGGACAAGCCTTAAACACTGAAGCTTTCTTT CASSLGQALNTEAFF
TRBJ1-1 . TRBV28 . TGTGCCAGCAGGCCGGGACAAGGTGTGAACACTGAAGCTTTCTTT CASRPGQGVNTEAFF
TRBJ2-3 . TRBV29-1 . TGCAGCGTTGATTACGGTAGAAGCACAGATACGCAGTATTTT CSVDYGRSTDTQYF
TRBJ2-2 . TRBV7-2 . TGTGCCAGCAGAGGTTGGGCGGGGCTGAACACCGGGGAGCTGTTTTTT CASRGWAGLNTGELFF
TRBJ1-2 . TRBV6-4 . TGTGCCAGCAGTGGCCGATGGGGCTACACCTTC CASSGRWGYTF
TRBJ2-7 . TRBV10-1 . TGCGCCAGCAGTGAGGTTTGGGGTTACCCCACATCCGAGCAGTACTTC CASSEVWGYPTSEQYF
TRBJ2-5 . TRBV30 TRBD2 TGTGCCTGGAGTGTACTCCCGGGGGGACAAGAGACCCAGTACTTC CAWSVLPGGQETQYF
TRBJ2-7 . TRBV5-6 . TGTGCCAGCAGCCTCAGGGTGGGCGAGCAGTACTTC CASSLRVGEQYF
TRBJ2-7 . TRBV27 . TGTGCCAGCAGTTTAACAATACAGAGCGAGCAGTACTTC CASSLTIQSEQYF
TRBJ1-1 . TRBV6-6 . TGTGCCAGCAGTGTTACAGGGACATTGAACACTGAAGCTTTCTTT CASSVTGTLNTEAFF
TRBJ2-1 once TRBV12-5 TRBD1 TGTGCTAGTGCAGGGGGAATAATACATGAGCAGTTCTTC CASAGGIIHEQFF
TRBJ1-3 . TRBV18 TRBD1 TGTGCCAGCTCACCCCGACAGGGGGACGGAAACACCATATATTTT CASSPRQGDGNTIYF
TRBJ1-2 . TRBV7-9 . TGTGCCAGCAGCTTAAGTATCAACTATGGCTACACCTTC CASSLSINYGYTF
TRBJ1-1 . TRBV25-1 . TGTGCCAGCAGTGAACAACGGGGCGCGGCGACTGAAGCTTTCTTT CASSEQRGAATEAFF
TRBJ2-7 . TRBV5-4 TRBD2 TGTGCCAGCAGCTCCCGAGTGGGTAGCGGGAGCGACGAGCAGTACTTC CASSSRVGSGSDEQYF
TRBJ2-4 . TRBV30 TRBD1 TGTGCCTGGCGGGGGGACAGGGGGTTGGACATTCAGTACTTC CAWRGDRGLDIQYF
TRBJ2-7 . TRBV9 . TGTGCCAGCAGCGTAGGTATGGGACTGGGCTCCTACGAGCAGTACTTC CASSVGMGLGSYEQYF